The clone carrying this T cell receptor (beta chain) was seen a single time. V lost 5 bases to trimming and J lost 4 bases; unmatched junction nucleotides: 3. This CDR3 is built from 14 residues. The V gene's germline CDR1 is SGHTA and CDR2 FQGNSA. The record originates from a study of blood T cell repertoires in COVID-19. Produced via immunoSEQ multiplex PCR; TCRdb's table is partial and in-frame only. The sample records fewer than 200,000 clones, under 80% being singletons. The source of this sequence is a man aged 65-85 years with acute or convalescent COVID-19. What was sequenced was peripheral blood. The rearrangement joins TRBV7-2 to TRBJ1-5, with TRBD1 matching over 9 bases. The CDR3 sequence is CASSVDRGNQPQHF. CDR3 coding DNA: TGTGCCAGCAGCGTCGACAGGGGGAATCAGCCCCAGCATTTT.